The 25 T cell receptor beta chains presented below share a single source sample, sequenced in a study of T cell repertoires in cytomegalovirus infection (dated by TCRdb to the late 2010s). Instrument used: Illumina HiSeq 1500. TCRdb ran its own pipeline on the public reads, namely fastp trimming at Q25 and MiXCR clone calling, and kept in-frame beta chains. Rows merge per CDR3 protein into single entries with the most common DNA and genes. The sample contains around 740,000 distinct CDR3 sequences, less than 40% of them found a single time. The ten largest make up around 2.8% of the sample. Sequencing was performed on PBMCs. These receptors were collected from a human donor in good health (CMV status not recorded). Some clones in this sample may be carry-over from other donors' samples.

V and J are TRBV7-4 and TRBJ2-3; the match to TRBD1 covers 9 bases. The CDR3 runs 15 residues. V lost 5 bases and J lost 4; bases outside the gene matches: 7. Germline V lookup: CDR1 SGHVT, CDR2 SQSDAQ. CDR3 nucleotide sequence: TGTGCCAGCAGCCGGTCCGGGACAGGGCCAGATACGCAGTATTTT. The encoded protein is CASSRSGTGPDTQYF. The full variable domain, completed using reference TRBV7-4 and TRBJ2-3, is GAGVSQSPRYKVAKRGRDVALRCDSISGHVTLYWYRQTLGQGSEVLTYSQSDAQRDKSGRPSGRFSAERPERSVSTLKIQRTEQGDSAVYLCASSRSGTGPDTQYFGPGTRLTVL.

This clonotype was seen a few times. The chain carries TRBV23-1 and TRBJ1-1; TRBD1 might be the D (5 bases). Being an ORF, TRBV23-1 has a function that is uncertain. This CDR3 region has 15 residues. Trimming stripped 0 bases from V and 1 base from J, with 9 bases between. CDR3: CASSQSLQENTEAFF. CDR3 DNA: TGCGCCAGCAGTCAATCGTTACAGGAGAACACTGAAGCTTTCTTT.

This clonotype was recorded only once. The V call is TRBV7-9, the J call TRBJ1-1; TRBD1 matches at 11 bases. The V gene end was trimmed by 4 bases and the J gene end by 2 bases; junction bases not matched to a gene: 15. From germline, CDR1 is SEHNR and CDR2 FQNEAQ (reference sequence). The CDR3 has 19 residues. CDR3 in amino acids: CASSSRRTGGSLLNTEAFF. CDR3 coding DNA: TGTGCCAGCAGCTCGAGGAGGACAGGGGGCTCATTACTCAACACTGAAGCTTTCTTT.

There are many counts of this clonotype. The CDR3 here is CASSVSGDTGEVGYTF. The CDR3 DNA is TGTGCCAGCAGCGTTTCGGGGGACACCGGTGAGGTTGGCTACACCTTC. V is TRBV7-3 and J is TRBJ1-2; D perhaps matches TRBD1 (6 bases). The V end was cut by 5 bases, the J end by 7 bases, with 23 bases between. The CDR3 length is 16 residues. Germline CDR1 reads SGHTA; CDR2 reads FQGTGA.

This clonotype was seen a few times. This chain links TRBV7-4 with TRBJ1-2; 7 nucleotides match TRBD1. CDR1 and CDR2 from the germline V gene are SGHVT and SQSDAQ. The trim removed 6 bases at V and 7 bases at J, leaving 8 bases unmatched. The CDR3 is 13 amino acids. Here the CDR3 reads CASSKKGAGGYTF. For the CDR3, the DNA is TGTGCCAGCAGTAAAAAGGGGGCTGGTGGCTACACCTTC. The full variable domain, completed using reference TRBV7-4 and TRBJ1-2, is GAGVSQSPRYKVAKRGRDVALRCDSISGHVTLYWYRQTLGQGSEVLTYSQSDAQRDKSGRPSGRFSAERPERSVSTLKIQRTEQGDSAVYLCASSKKGAGGYTFGSGTRLTVV.

Regarding this clonotype: Here the CDR3 omits its conserved ending phenylalanine or tryptophan, so a read error is the likely source. This chain links TRBV6-6 with TRBJ2-4, with 10 bases fitting TRBD2. V was pared by 7 bases and J by 7 bases, with 22 bases of the junction left unmatched. The CDR3 has 19 residues. Germline loops: CDR1 MNHNY, CDR2 SVGAGI (reference sequence). CDR3 sequence: CASNHNLAGASRSGNIQYL. CDR3 in DNA: TGTGCCAGCAATCATAATCTAGCGGGGGCCAGCCGCTCGGGGAACATTCAGTACTTA.

This clonotype was picked up a small number of times. The V call is TRBV19, the J call TRBJ2-5; D is uncertain. The length of the CDR3 is 13 residues. CDR1 and CDR2 from the germline V gene are LNHDA and SQIVND (reference sequence). The ends were cut back, 1 base at V and 2 bases at J, with 5 bases in the middle. The CDR3 protein is CASSIVVQETQYF. In DNA form, the CDR3 reads TGTGCCAGTAGTATAGTCGTTCAAGAGACCCAGTACTTC.

The chain uses TRBV19 and TRBJ1-5, with 7 bases lining up with TRBD1. This CDR3 region has 18 residues. The germline gives CDR1 LNHDA, CDR2 SQIVND (reference sequence). After removal of 5 bases from V and 2 bases from J, the junction contained 15 bases not matched to a gene. CDR3 bases: TGTGCCAGTAGTCTCCAGGGGGTTGTTTTTTCCGGCAATCAGCCCCAGCATTTT. Its translation: CASSLQGVVFSGNQPQHF.

The chain carries TRBV10-3 and TRBJ2-7; no clear D gene. From germline, CDR1 is ENHRY and CDR2 SYGVKD. Between the trimmed V and J ends, which lost 5 bases and 3 bases, there was a span of 14 bases. The CDR3 loop spans 14 amino acids. The CDR3 is CAISPSDTFYEQYF. The CDR3 bases are TGTGCCATCAGTCCCTCAGACACCTTCTACGAGCAGTACTTC.

This clonotype has only a few counts. DNA for the CDR3: TGCAGTGCTACCCGACTAGCGGGAGTGGCAGATACGCAGTATTTT. This translates into CSATRLAGVADTQYF. The chain carries TRBV20-1 and TRBJ2-3; 12 nucleotides match TRBD2. Germline lookup yields CDR1 DFQATT and CDR2 SNEGSKA (reference sequence). This CDR3 has 15 amino acids. Unmatched junction bases numbered 6, after V lost 4 bases and J lost 4 bases.

This clonotype came up a few times. The V and J genes are TRBV28 and TRBJ2-1; 7 bases agree with TRBD2. CDR1 and CDR2 (germline): MDHEN, SYDVKM. J gave up 3 bases and V 6 bases, and 11 bases lay outside the gene matches. The CDR3 length is 16 residues. The CDR3 nucleotides read TGTGCCAGCAGCCGCGGCGGGGCTAGCGGCTACAATGAGCAGTTCTTC. Translation: CASSRGGASGYNEQFF.

The chain is built from TRBV5-6 and TRBJ1-2; 12 nucleotides align to TRBD1. V was pared by 1 base and J by 8 bases, with 6 bases of the junction left unmatched. This CDR3 has 15 amino acids. The germline gives CDR1 SGHDT, CDR2 YYEEEE. CDR3 in DNA: TGTGCCAGCAGCTTGCCGGGACAGGGGGCAGGGGGCTACACCTTC. It specifies CASSLPGQGAGGYTF.

Only a few counts were recorded for this clonotype. This chain uses TRBV6-1 with TRBJ2-1; TRBD1 matches at 7 bases. The CDR3 extends over 13 amino acids. Trimming took 6 bases from V and 8 from J; bases not matched to a gene: 7. Germline V gives CDR1 MNHNS, CDR2 SASEGT. CDR3: CASRKTGWYEQFF. For the CDR3, the DNA is TGTGCCAGCAGAAAGACAGGGTGGTATGAGCAGTTCTTC.

The chain employs TRBV7-8 and TRBJ2-1; D uncertain. V lost 5 bases and J lost 5, with 16 bases in between. CDR3 length: 15 residues. Germline lookup yields CDR1 SGHVS and CDR2 FQNEAQ. CDR3 sequence: CASSASPGWNNEQFF. CDR3 nucleotides: TGTGCCAGCAGCGCTAGTCCTGGGTGGAACAATGAGCAGTTCTTC.

The J gene is TRBJ1-2, the V gene TRBV19; no firm D call. The CDR3 runs to 12 residues. Trimming pared 5 bases from V and 8 bases from J, leaving 12 bases between. Germline V gene data show CDR1 as LNHDA and CDR2 as SQIVND (reference sequence). CDR3 residues: CASSLTPGGYTF. CDR3 nucleotide sequence: TGTGCCAGTAGTCTGACCCCAGGAGGCTACACCTTC.

The V and J genes are TRBV12-3 or TRBV12-4 and TRBJ1-6; tentatively, D is TRBD1 (5 bases). The CDR3 consists of 14 residues. Trimming removed 3 bases from V and 6 bases from J, with 9 bases in between. The CDR3 region has the DNA TGTGCCAGCAGTTTCAGTCAGGGTAATTCACCCCTCCACTTT. Amino acid sequence: CASSFSQGNSPLHF.

V and J are TRBV29-1 and TRBJ2-7; unclear D gene. V lost 4 bases and J lost 5, with 15 bases in between. The CDR3 is made up of 13 amino acids. Per the germline V gene, CDR1 is SQVTM and CDR2 is ANQGSEA. The CDR3 protein is CSVVSGVSDEQYF. In DNA, the CDR3 is TGCAGCGTTGTTAGTGGAGTATCTGACGAGCAGTACTTC.

V and J are TRBV27 and TRBJ2-7, with TRBD2 matching 13 bases. Germline V gives CDR1 MNHEY, CDR2 SMNVEV (reference sequence). The V gene end was trimmed by 6 bases and the J gene end by 5 bases; junction bases not matched to a gene: 4. The CDR3 sequence is 14 residues long. The CDR3 loop is CASSMGLAGNEQYF. CDR3 sequence (DNA): TGTGCCAGCAGCATGGGACTAGCGGGGAACGAGCAGTACTTC.

This chain uses TRBV14 with TRBJ2-2; 9 bases line up with TRBD2. Germline lookup yields CDR1 SGHDN and CDR2 FVKESK. This CDR3 is built from 14 residues. The V segment lost 4 bases and the J segment 13 bases; nucleotides outside the gene matches: 10. CDR3 protein: CASSPSSIAGVLFF. In nucleotides, the CDR3 is TGTGCCAGCAGCCCGAGTTCTATAGCGGGAGTGCTGTTTTTT.

This clonotype was found many times. V gene TRBV7-2 combines with J gene TRBJ1-1; unclear D gene. Deletions cut 5 bases from V and 1 base from J, with 11 bases between. Germline V lookup: CDR1 SGHTA, CDR2 FQGNSA. The CDR3 runs 14 residues. This CDR3 is CASSRSSANTEAFF. CDR3 DNA: TGTGCCAGCAGCCGCTCCTCGGCGAACACTGAAGCTTTCTTT.

This clonotype appeared a few times. This sequence joins TRBV28 and TRBJ2-7, with TRBD2 identical over 8 bases. Germline CDR1 is MDHEN and CDR2 is SYDVKM. CDR3 length: 15 residues. With V trimmed by 4 bases and J by 7 bases, 12 bases remained unmatched. CDR3 in DNA: TGTGCCAGCAGTTCCAGCTCGGGAGGGCCGAGGGAGCAGTACTTC. Translation gives CASSSSSGGPREQYF.

V is TRBV10-3 and J is TRBJ2-1; perhaps TRBD2 as D (6 bases). The V end was cut by 4 bases, the J end by 5 bases, with 12 bases between. Germline CDR1 and CDR2: ENHRY and SYGVKD. The CDR3 has 14 residues. This chain's CDR3 is CAISVGGTHNEQFF. CDR3 nucleotides: TGTGCCATCAGTGTTGGCGGGACTCACAATGAGCAGTTCTTC.

This clonotype has more than one count but fewer than ten. The CDR3 sequence is CASRIHAGTEYGYTF. Here the CDR3 DNA reads TGTGCCAGCAGGATCCATGCGGGAACGGAGTACGGCTACACCTTC. The chain carries TRBV28 and TRBJ1-2; no clear D. V was shortened by 6 bases and J by 8 bases, with 22 bases between the two germline ends. CDR3 length equals 15 residues. Germline V lookup: CDR1 MDHEN, CDR2 SYDVKM.

Comment on this clonotype: This may be a read error: a much more frequent sequence differs by one nucleotide. The chain links TRBV11-2 to TRBJ2-7; no definite D call. Looked up from germline, CDR1 is SGHAT and CDR2 is FQNNGV. Trimming cost V 5 bases and J 3 bases, with 5 bases left between them. CDR3 length: 11 residues. The CDR3 protein is CASSAFYEQYF. CDR3 DNA: TGTGCCAGCAGCGCGTTCTACGAGCAGTACTTC.

V usage is TRBV2 and J usage is TRBJ1-3; 7 nucleotides align to TRBD1. The CDR3 runs to 17 residues. J gave up 4 bases and V 7 bases, and 16 bases lay outside the gene matches. Germline V gene lookup returns CDR1 SNHLY and CDR2 FYNNEI. In nucleotides, the CDR3 is TGTGCCAGCACCAACATAAGGGACAGCGCTCAAGGAAACACCATATATTTT. It translates to CASTNIRDSAQGNTIYF.